Listed below are T cell receptor beta chains from one sample, sequenced in a study of T cell changes during pregnancy in multiple sclerosis. Measured with immunoSEQ multiplex PCR; TCRdb has only the in-frame clones, and not every one. The sample lists some 52,000 clones; 85% to 95% were seen once. This specimen was CD4+ T cells from peripheral blood mononuclear cells, taken in the third trimester of pregnancy. The receptor source for this set is a female donor with multiple sclerosis, enrolled in a pregnancy study. CDR3s include the opening cysteine and the closing phenylalanine or tryptophan. Fields, in order: D gene, V gene, J gene, clone size, CDR3 protein, CDR3 DNA. The D gene is left open where the match is weak. Not every row has a clone size; where given, it reads once, few, many or a size class.

D gene: .; V gene: TRBV6-1; J gene: TRBJ2-7; clone size: once; CDR3 protein: CASLPDSFLGQYF; CDR3 DNA: TGTGCCAGCCTACCCGACAGTTTTCTCGGGCAGTACTTC
D gene: .; V gene: TRBV27; J gene: TRBJ1-5; clone size: .; CDR3 protein: CASSFGRNQPQHF; CDR3 DNA: TGTGCCAGCAGTTTTGGGCGCAATCAGCCCCAGCATTTT
D gene: .; V gene: TRBV7-9; J gene: TRBJ1-4; clone size: .; CDR3 protein: CASSPTGNANEKLFF; CDR3 DNA: TGTGCCAGCAGCCCGACCGGGAATGCTAATGAAAAACTGTTTTTT
D gene: .; V gene: TRBV9; J gene: TRBJ1-3; clone size: .; CDR3 protein: CASSTFAGSSGNTIYF; CDR3 DNA: TGTGCCAGCAGCACCTTTGCAGGGTCCTCTGGAAACACCATATATTTT
D gene: TRBD1; V gene: TRBV9; J gene: TRBJ2-7; clone size: .; CDR3 protein: CASSPRTRDRGYEQYF; CDR3 DNA: TGTGCCAGCAGCCCGAGGACCCGGGACAGGGGCTACGAGCAGTACTTC
D gene: .; V gene: TRBV6-1; J gene: TRBJ2-5; clone size: once; CDR3 protein: CASSVRETQYF; CDR3 DNA: TGTGCCAGCAGTGTTCGGGAGACCCAGTACTTC
D gene: TRBD2; V gene: TRBV18; J gene: TRBJ2-3; clone size: .; CDR3 protein: CASSPLRSGGTDTQYF; CDR3 DNA: TGTGCCAGCTCACCATTGAGAAGCGGGGGCACAGATACGCAGTATTTT
D gene: TRBD1; V gene: TRBV5-4; J gene: TRBJ1-1; clone size: .; CDR3 protein: CASSFHRGRRGTEAFF; CDR3 DNA: TGTGCCAGCAGCTTTCACAGGGGGCGACGGGGCACTGAAGCTTTCTTT
D gene: TRBD1; V gene: TRBV5-1; J gene: TRBJ2-1; clone size: .; CDR3 protein: CASSSEGAGWENEQFF; CDR3 DNA: TGCGCCAGCAGCTCAGAGGGGGCCGGGTGGGAAAATGAGCAGTTCTTC
D gene: .; V gene: TRBV10-3; J gene: TRBJ1-1; clone size: once; CDR3 protein: CAARRDGGMNTEAFF; CDR3 DNA: TGTGCCGCTCGCAGGGACGGAGGGATGAACACTGAAGCTTTCTTT
D gene: TRBD2; V gene: TRBV7-2; J gene: TRBJ2-1; clone size: .; CDR3 protein: CASSLGIERSGRLDEQFF; CDR3 DNA: TGTGCCAGCAGCTTAGGAATTGAACGGAGCGGGAGACTGGATGAGCAGTTCTTC
D gene: .; V gene: TRBV20-1; J gene: TRBJ2-5; clone size: .; CDR3 protein: CCCGYQETQYF; CDR3 DNA: TGCTGTTGCGGGTACCAAGAGACCCAGTACTTC
D gene: TRBD2; V gene: TRBV6-5; J gene: TRBJ2-7; clone size: .; CDR3 protein: CASRGLARSDEQYF; CDR3 DNA: TGTGCCAGCAGGGGACTAGCGCGCTCTGACGAGCAGTACTTC
D gene: .; V gene: TRBV10-1; J gene: TRBJ1-6; clone size: .; CDR3 protein: CASSVAGEDSPLHF; CDR3 DNA: TGCGCCAGCAGTGTTGCGGGAGAGGATTCACCCCTCCACTTT
D gene: TRBD1; V gene: TRBV27; J gene: TRBJ1-4; clone size: .; CDR3 protein: CASSRTGGARGGEKLFF; CDR3 DNA: TGTGCCAGCAGCCGGACAGGGGGCGCGCGGGGGGGTGAAAAACTGTTTTTT
D gene: TRBD2; V gene: TRBV4-2; J gene: TRBJ2-3; clone size: .; CDR3 protein: CASSLGLAGGRDGTDTQYF; CDR3 DNA: TGTGCCAGCAGCCTCGGACTAGCGGGGGGGCGGGATGGGACAGATACGCAGTATTTT
D gene: .; V gene: TRBV19; J gene: TRBJ1-1; clone size: .; CDR3 protein: CASSEQGQGTEAFF; CDR3 DNA: TGTGCCAGTAGTGAACAGGGTCAAGGCACTGAAGCTTTCTTT
D gene: TRBD2; V gene: TRBV19; J gene: TRBJ2-7; clone size: .; CDR3 protein: CASSAPPGVPDAGAYEQYF; CDR3 DNA: TGTGCCAGTAGTGCCCCCCCCGGGGTCCCCGACGCGGGGGCCTACGAGCAGTACTTC
D gene: .; V gene: TRBV7-2; J gene: TRBJ2-5; clone size: .; CDR3 protein: CASSLDALGTQYF; CDR3 DNA: TGTGCCAGCAGCTTAGACGCACTCGGGACCCAGTACTTC
D gene: TRBD2; V gene: TRBV6-5; J gene: TRBJ2-1; clone size: .; CDR3 protein: CASSYALAGGYNEQFF; CDR3 DNA: TGTGCCAGCAGTTACGCGCTAGCGGGAGGTTACAATGAGCAGTTCTTC
D gene: .; V gene: TRBV19; J gene: TRBJ1-1; clone size: .; CDR3 protein: CASSIVVQAEAFF; CDR3 DNA: TGTGCCAGTAGTATAGTCGTACAAGCTGAAGCTTTCTTT
D gene: .; V gene: TRBV19; J gene: TRBJ2-7; clone size: .; CDR3 protein: CASSATGNSYEQYF; CDR3 DNA: TGTGCCAGTAGTGCCACAGGGAACTCTTACGAGCAGTACTTC
D gene: .; V gene: TRBV28; J gene: TRBJ1-6; clone size: .; CDR3 protein: CASSFSSGALHF; CDR3 DNA: TGTGCCAGCAGTTTTTCTTCAGGGGCCCTCCACTTT
D gene: TRBD2; V gene: TRBV5-6; J gene: TRBJ2-7; clone size: .; CDR3 protein: CASSSSGRPYEQYF; CDR3 DNA: TGTGCCAGCAGCTCTAGCGGGCGCCCCTACGAGCAGTACTTC
D gene: .; V gene: TRBV11-3; J gene: TRBJ2-3; clone size: .; CDR3 protein: CASRSTGSDTQYF; CDR3 DNA: TGTGCCAGCAGATCAACAGGGTCAGATACGCAGTATTTT
D gene: TRBD2; V gene: TRBV30; J gene: TRBJ2-5; clone size: .; CDR3 protein: CAWSVRMTSGYQETQYF; CDR3 DNA: TGTGCCTGGAGTGTACGGATGACTAGCGGGTATCAAGAGACCCAGTACTTC
D gene: TRBD2; V gene: TRBV6-5; J gene: TRBJ2-1; clone size: once; CDR3 protein: CASRILAVEGDEQFF; CDR3 DNA: TGTGCCAGCAGAATACTAGCGGTGGAGGGCGATGAGCAGTTCTTC
D gene: .; V gene: TRBV9; J gene: TRBJ2-5; clone size: once; CDR3 protein: CASSVAERAVRGDF; CDR3 DNA: TGTGCCAGCAGCGTAGCTGAGAGGGCGGTCCGGGGAGACTTC
D gene: TRBD2; V gene: TRBV6-5; J gene: TRBJ2-5; clone size: .; CDR3 protein: CASSSGTSDQETQYF; CDR3 DNA: TGTGCCAGCAGTTCCGGGACTAGCGATCAAGAGACCCAGTACTTC
D gene: .; V gene: TRBV9; J gene: TRBJ1-4; clone size: few; CDR3 protein: CASSSQGQGNEKLFF; CDR3 DNA: TGTGCCAGCAGCTCACAGGGACAAGGGAATGAAAAACTGTTTTTT
D gene: TRBD1; V gene: TRBV19; J gene: TRBJ1-1; clone size: .; CDR3 protein: CASSGRGQGAREAFF; CDR3 DNA: TGTGCCAGTAGTGGTCGCGGACAGGGGGCCCGTGAAGCTTTCTTT
D gene: .; V gene: TRBV2; J gene: TRBJ2-7; clone size: .; CDR3 protein: CASSGVGHEQYF; CDR3 DNA: TGTGCCAGCAGTGGGGTTGGGCACGAGCAGTACTTC
D gene: TRBD1; V gene: TRBV7-2; J gene: TRBJ1-1; clone size: .; CDR3 protein: CASSLDGTGGVREAFF; CDR3 DNA: TGTGCCAGCAGCTTAGACGGGACAGGGGGAGTAAGAGAAGCTTTCTTT
D gene: .; V gene: TRBV5-1; J gene: TRBJ2-6; clone size: .; CDR3 protein: CASSLDNSGANVLTF; CDR3 DNA: TGCGCCAGCAGCTTGGACAACTCTGGGGCCAACGTCCTGACTTTC
D gene: TRBD2; V gene: TRBV5-1; J gene: TRBJ2-2; clone size: .; CDR3 protein: CASLSGTNTGELFF; CDR3 DNA: TGCGCCAGCCTAAGCGGGACCAACACCGGGGAGCTGTTTTTT
D gene: .; V gene: TRBV30; J gene: TRBJ2-7; clone size: .; CDR3 protein: CAWSMSFEQYF; CDR3 DNA: TGTGCCTGGAGTATGAGTTTCGAGCAGTACTTC
D gene: .; V gene: TRBV18; J gene: TRBJ1-1; clone size: .; CDR3 protein: CASSRYGQIDMNTEAFF; CDR3 DNA: TGTGCCAGCTCACGATACGGACAGATCGACATGAACACTGAAGCTTTCTTT
D gene: .; V gene: TRBV6-1; J gene: TRBJ1-5; clone size: .; CDR3 protein: CASSPRTANQPQHF; CDR3 DNA: TGTGCCAGCAGTCCGCGGACAGCTAATCAGCCCCAGCATTTT
D gene: TRBD1; V gene: TRBV19; J gene: TRBJ2-5; clone size: few; CDR3 protein: CASSVDREETQYF; CDR3 DNA: TGTGCCAGTAGTGTAGACAGGGAAGAGACCCAGTACTTC
D gene: .; V gene: TRBV19; J gene: TRBJ1-1; clone size: once; CDR3 protein: CASSITGQNTEAFF; CDR3 DNA: TGTGCCAGTAGTATAACGGGACAGAACACTGAAGCTTTCTTT
D gene: TRBD1; V gene: TRBV10-3; J gene: TRBJ1-2; clone size: .; CDR3 protein: CATSGGRGGYTF; CDR3 DNA: TGTGCCACCTCAGGGGGCCGAGGTGGCTACACCTTC
D gene: .; V gene: TRBV5-6; J gene: TRBJ2-2; clone size: .; CDR3 protein: CASSLAVLTNTGELFF; CDR3 DNA: TGTGCCAGCAGCTTGGCTGTCTTAACGAACACCGGGGAGCTGTTTTTT
D gene: TRBD1; V gene: TRBV6-1; J gene: TRBJ2-2; clone size: .; CDR3 protein: CASSGRGQGGNTGELFF; CDR3 DNA: TGTGCCAGCAGTGGGCGCGGACAGGGGGGAAACACCGGGGAGCTGTTTTTT
D gene: .; V gene: TRBV29-1; J gene: TRBJ2-3; clone size: .; CDR3 protein: CSVCELLGTDTQYF; CDR3 DNA: TGCAGCGTTTGCGAACTTTTGGGCACAGATACGCAGTATTTT
D gene: TRBD2; V gene: TRBV9; J gene: TRBJ2-1; clone size: once; CDR3 protein: CASSVGREDNEQFF; CDR3 DNA: TGTGCCAGCAGCGTCGGGCGGGAGGACAATGAGCAGTTCTTC